The rows below give T cell receptor beta chains drawn from one sample of a study of spatial heterogeneity in lung cancer. Via MiXCR, TCRdb re-called the 5' RACE reads, giving one row per CDR3 protein. The sample yields roughly 3,500 distinct CDR3 sequences, about 8.7% seen once. This specimen was lung tumor tissue, taken at surgery. The receptor set was obtained from a male donor with early-stage non-small cell lung cancer. Each CDR3 is given without its conserved first and last residue. Fields, in order: V gene, D gene, J gene, CDR3 protein. D genes are given only for firm matches.

TRBV6-2/TRBV6-3	.	TRBJ1-5	ASSYGGGGNQPQH
TRBV6-6	TRBD2	TRBJ2-5	ASSYSSGETQY
TRBV7-2	.	TRBJ2-7	ASKGSSYEQY
TRBV27	.	TRBJ2-6	ASRLRVLPSGANVLT
TRBV30	.	TRBJ2-7	AWAPGGARDEQY
TRBV7-6	.	TRBJ1-1	ASSPLRGEADTEAF
TRBV23-1	.	TRBJ2-5	ASSQGETQY
TRBV29-1	.	TRBJ1-1	SVGGGNERAF
TRBV29-1	.	TRBJ2-3	SVEGGTDTQY
TRBV9	TRBD2	TRBJ2-5	ASSVWAGGLETQY
TRBV24-1	TRBD2	TRBJ2-5	ATSEGGTVQETQY
TRBV20-1	.	TRBJ2-7	SAREWGTNEQY
TRBV11-2	TRBD2	TRBJ2-7	ASSPTSGGASSHEQY
TRBV7-2	.	TRBJ1-5	ASSLHRGREQPQH
TRBV20-1	.	TRBJ2-5	SARDSGTPQETQY
TRBV5-5	.	TRBJ2-3	ASSLTWGPDTQY
TRBV7-8	.	TRBJ1-4	ASSLGSGATNEKLF
TRBV12-3/TRBV12-4	.	TRBJ1-3	ASSLYPRTGNTIY
TRBV6-5	.	TRBJ2-7	ASSPGGISSYEQY
TRBV7-9	TRBD2	TRBJ2-5	ASSLGPSGGETQY
TRBV29-1	.	TRBJ1-2	SVEEHYGYT
TRBV29-1	.	TRBJ2-3	SVDRSTDTQY
TRBV7-2	.	TRBJ1-1	ASSPGWRLEAF
TRBV24-1	TRBD1	TRBJ2-3	ATSDLRTGKNGDTQY
TRBV2	.	TRBJ1-4	ASSDEGVGAGNEKLF
TRBV20-1	TRBD2	TRBJ2-1	SARGASGRSYNEQF
TRBV2	.	TRBJ1-2	ASSGSLLGGYT